The clone carrying this TCR beta chain was observed many times. This record comes from a study of molecular identifiers for immune sequencing clone quantification. Germline-derived CDR1 and CDR2 are SGHRS and YFSETQ. Deletions cut 2 bases from V and 9 bases from J, with 15 bases between. This CDR3 comprises 14 residues. For bulk TCR libraries, previously described methods and listed TCR primers were used. TCRdb passed the PCR reads through MiXCR, listing each CDR3 protein once. The sample lists about 640,000 distinct CDR3 sequences, just under 20% seen once, with roughly 0.9% in the top ten. Source material: naive CD8+ T cells from blood, with Jurkat cell RNA spiked in. As to subset: FACS-sorted CD8+CD4-CCR7+CD45RA+ naive T cells. This clonotype originated in a human donor in good health. Some libraries in this study had Jurkat cell RNA spiked in. The chain carries TRBV5-1 and TRBJ2-1; perhaps TRBD2 as D (6 bases). The CDR3 DNA sequence: TGCGCCAGCAGCTTCATCGGGACTGGCCCTGAGCAGTTCTTC. It is translated as CASSFIGTGPEQFF.